This T cell receptor (beta chain) is drawn from a study of shared clonotypes between healthy human individuals. Sorted-subset replicate PCR reactions contained roughly 200 ng DNA, corresponding to about 30,000 T cell genomes. Assay used: immunoSEQ multiplex PCR; TCRdb lists only in-frame clones, some missing. The table has some 1.5 million clones, approximately 97% seen once. About this clone itself: Its specificity is not known.

Study-level points and caveats: Depth was large, yet rarefaction showed that sorted-subset sequencing was incomplete. Generally, estimated richness proved larger in naive subsets than it did in memory subsets.

Germline V CDR1 and CDR2: KGHSH, LQKENI. The J segment lost 5 bases and the V segment lost 2 bases, leaving 10 bases of the junction unmatched. This CDR3 spans 16 amino acids. This sequence joins TRBV18 and TRBJ1-1, with 8 nucleotides matching TRBD1. The source material was naive CD4+ T cells sorted from blood. Subset: CD45RA+ positively selected. This receptor was identified in a man younger than 45 in good health. The CDR3 DNA reads as TGTGCCAGCTCACCATTACCATCAGGGGGCGGGACTGAAGCTTTCTTT. Its protein product is CASSPLPSGGGTEAFF.